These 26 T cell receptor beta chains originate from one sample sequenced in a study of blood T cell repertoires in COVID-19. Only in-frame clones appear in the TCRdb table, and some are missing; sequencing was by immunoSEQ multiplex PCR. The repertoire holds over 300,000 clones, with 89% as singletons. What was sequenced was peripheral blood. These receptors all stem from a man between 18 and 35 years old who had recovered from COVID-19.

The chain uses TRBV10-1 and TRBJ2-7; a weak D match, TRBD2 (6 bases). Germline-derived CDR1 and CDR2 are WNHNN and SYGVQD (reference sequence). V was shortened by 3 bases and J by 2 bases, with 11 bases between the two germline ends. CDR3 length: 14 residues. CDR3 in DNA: TGCGCCAGCAGTGATACAGCGGGTCCCTACGAGCAGTACTTC. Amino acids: CASSDTAGPYEQYF.

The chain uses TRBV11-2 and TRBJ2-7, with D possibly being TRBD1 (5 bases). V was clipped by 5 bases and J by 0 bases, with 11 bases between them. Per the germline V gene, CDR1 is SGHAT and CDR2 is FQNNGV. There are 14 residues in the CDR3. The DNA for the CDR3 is TGTGCCAGCAGCCAGGGCCTCAGCTCCTACGAGCAGTACTTC. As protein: CASSQGLSSYEQYF.

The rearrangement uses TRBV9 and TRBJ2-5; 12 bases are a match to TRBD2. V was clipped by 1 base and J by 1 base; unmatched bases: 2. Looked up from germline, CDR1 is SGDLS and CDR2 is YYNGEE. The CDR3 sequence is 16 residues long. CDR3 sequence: CASSVRTSGTQETQYF. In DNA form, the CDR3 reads TGTGCCAGCAGCGTAAGGACTAGCGGGACCCAAGAGACCCAGTACTTC.

CDR3 region: CASTGQGVQPQHF. The CDR3 DNA reads as TGTGCCAGCACCGGACAGGGAGTACAGCCCCAGCATTTT. The chain recombines TRBV19 with TRBJ1-5, with TRBD1 matching 8 bases. The CDR3 length is 13 residues. CDR1 is LNHDA and CDR2 is SQIVND in the germline V gene (reference sequence). Trimming took 9 bases from V and 7 from J; bases not matched to a gene: 8.

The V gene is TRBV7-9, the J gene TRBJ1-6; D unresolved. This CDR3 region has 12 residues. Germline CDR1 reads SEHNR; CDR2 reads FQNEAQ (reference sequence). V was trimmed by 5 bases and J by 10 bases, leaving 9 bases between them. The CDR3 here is CASSLSSSPLHF. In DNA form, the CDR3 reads TGTGCCAGCAGCCTCTCCTCCTCACCCCTCCACTTT.

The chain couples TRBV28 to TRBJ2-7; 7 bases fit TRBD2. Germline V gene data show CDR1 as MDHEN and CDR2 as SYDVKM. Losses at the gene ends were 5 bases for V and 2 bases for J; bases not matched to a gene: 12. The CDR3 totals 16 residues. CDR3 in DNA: TGTGCCAGCAGTCTCCCCCCCGGCGGGGGACCCTACGAGCAGTACTTC. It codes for CASSLPPGGGPYEQYF.

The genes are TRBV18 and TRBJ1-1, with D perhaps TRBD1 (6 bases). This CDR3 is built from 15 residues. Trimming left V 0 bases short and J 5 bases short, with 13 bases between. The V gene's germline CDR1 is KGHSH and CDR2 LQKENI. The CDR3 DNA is TGTGCCAGCTCACCACCGAGCCAAACAGGGACTGAAGCTTTCTTT. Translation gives CASSPPSQTGTEAFF. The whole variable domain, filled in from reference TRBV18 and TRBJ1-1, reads NAGVMQNPRHLVRRRGQEARLRCSPMKGHSHVYWYRQLPEEGLKFMVYLQKENIIDESGMPKERFSAEFPKEGPSILRIQQVVRGDSAAYFCASSPPSQTGTEAFFGQGTRLTVV.

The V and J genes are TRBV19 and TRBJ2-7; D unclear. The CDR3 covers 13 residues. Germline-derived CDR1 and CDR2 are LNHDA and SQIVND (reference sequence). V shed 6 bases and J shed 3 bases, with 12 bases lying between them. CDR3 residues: CASSLVTGYEQYF. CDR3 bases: TGTGCCAGTAGCCTGGTGACGGGCTACGAGCAGTACTTC.

The CDR3 loop reads CSVHTPGDTEAFF. In DNA, the CDR3 is TGCAGCGTTCACACCCCAGGGGACACTGAAGCTTTCTTT. The chain uses TRBV29-1 and TRBJ1-1, with D tentatively TRBD1 (6 bases). CDR3 length: 13 amino acids. V was cut by 5 bases and J by 3 bases, with 13 bases left in between. Germline V gives CDR1 SQVTM, CDR2 ANQGSEA.

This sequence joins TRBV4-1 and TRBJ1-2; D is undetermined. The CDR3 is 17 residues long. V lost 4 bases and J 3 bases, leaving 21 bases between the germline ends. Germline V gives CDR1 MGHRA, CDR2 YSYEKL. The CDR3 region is CASSRSLIGLSDYGYTF. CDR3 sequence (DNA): TGCGCCAGCAGCCGCTCCCTCATCGGGTTAAGCGACTATGGCTACACCTTC.

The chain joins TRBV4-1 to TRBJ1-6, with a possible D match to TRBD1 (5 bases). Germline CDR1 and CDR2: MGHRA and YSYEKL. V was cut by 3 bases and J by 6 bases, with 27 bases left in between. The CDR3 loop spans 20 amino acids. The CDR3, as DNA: TGCGCCAGCAGCCAGACCGAGGGGAGGGGAAAAGGGGTAGGTAATTCACCCCTCCACTTT. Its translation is CASSQTEGRGKGVGNSPLHF.

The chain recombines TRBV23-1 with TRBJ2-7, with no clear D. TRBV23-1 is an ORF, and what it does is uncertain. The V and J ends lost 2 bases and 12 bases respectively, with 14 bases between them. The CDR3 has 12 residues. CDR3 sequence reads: CASSQRRERRYF. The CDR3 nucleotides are TGCGCCAGCAGTCAACGCCGTGAGAGGCGGTACTTC.

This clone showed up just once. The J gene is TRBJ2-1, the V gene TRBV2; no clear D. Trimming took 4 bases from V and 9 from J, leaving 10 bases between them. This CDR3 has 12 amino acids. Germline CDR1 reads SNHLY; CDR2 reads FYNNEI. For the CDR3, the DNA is TGTGCCAGCAGTGGGGCCCCCGGTGAGCAGTTCTTC. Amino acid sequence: CASSGAPGEQFF.

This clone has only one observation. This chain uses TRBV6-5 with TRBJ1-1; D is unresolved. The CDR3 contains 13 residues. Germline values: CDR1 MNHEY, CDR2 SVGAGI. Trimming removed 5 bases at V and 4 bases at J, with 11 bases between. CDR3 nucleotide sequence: TGTGCCAGCAGTAATCCGGGAACCACTGAAGCTTTCTTT. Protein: CASSNPGTTEAFF.

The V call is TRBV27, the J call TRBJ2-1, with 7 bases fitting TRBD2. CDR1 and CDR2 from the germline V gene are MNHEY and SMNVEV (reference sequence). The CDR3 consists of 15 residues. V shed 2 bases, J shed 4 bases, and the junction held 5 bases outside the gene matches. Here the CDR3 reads CASSLGGSPYNEQFF. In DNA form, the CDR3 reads TGTGCCAGCAGTTTAGGCGGGAGCCCTTACAATGAGCAGTTCTTC.

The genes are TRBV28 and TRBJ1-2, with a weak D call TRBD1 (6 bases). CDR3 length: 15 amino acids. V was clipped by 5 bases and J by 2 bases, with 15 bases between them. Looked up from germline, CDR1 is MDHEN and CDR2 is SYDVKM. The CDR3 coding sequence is TGTGCCAGCAGTCTTTCGGGACACCCCAACTATGGCTACACCTTC. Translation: CASSLSGHPNYGYTF.

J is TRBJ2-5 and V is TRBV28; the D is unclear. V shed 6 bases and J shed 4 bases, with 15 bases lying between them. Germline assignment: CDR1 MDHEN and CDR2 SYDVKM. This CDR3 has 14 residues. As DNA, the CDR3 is TGTGCCAGCAGACAAACGTCTCGAGGAGAGACCCAGTACTTC. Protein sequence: CASRQTSRGETQYF.

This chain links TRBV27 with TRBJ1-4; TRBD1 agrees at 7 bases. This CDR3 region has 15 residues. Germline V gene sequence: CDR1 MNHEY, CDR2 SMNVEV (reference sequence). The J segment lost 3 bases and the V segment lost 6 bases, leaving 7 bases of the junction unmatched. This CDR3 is CASRGGQRPNEKLFF. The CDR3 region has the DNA TGTGCCAGCAGGGGGGGACAGCGACCTAATGAAAAACTGTTTTTT.

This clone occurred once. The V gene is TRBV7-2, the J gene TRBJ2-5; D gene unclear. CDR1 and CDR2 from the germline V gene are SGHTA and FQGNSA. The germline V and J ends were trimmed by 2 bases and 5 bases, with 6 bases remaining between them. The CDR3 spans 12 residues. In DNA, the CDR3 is TGTGCCAGCAGCTTAAGCTCCGAGACCCAGTACTTC. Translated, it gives CASSLSSETQYF. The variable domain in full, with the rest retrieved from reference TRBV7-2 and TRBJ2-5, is GAGVSQSPSNKVTEKGKDVELRCDPISGHTALYWYRQSLGQGLEFLIYFQGNSAPDKSGLPSDRFSAERTGGSVSTLTIQRTQQEDSAVYLCASSLSSETQYFGPGTRLLVL.

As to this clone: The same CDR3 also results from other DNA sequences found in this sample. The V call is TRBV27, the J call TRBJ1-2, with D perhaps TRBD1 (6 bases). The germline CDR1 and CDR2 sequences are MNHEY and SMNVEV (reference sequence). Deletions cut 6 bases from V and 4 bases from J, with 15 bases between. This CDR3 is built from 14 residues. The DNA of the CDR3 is TGTGCCAGCAGACCAGGGGTGGTTCGCTATGGCTACACCTTC. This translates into CASRPGVVRYGYTF.

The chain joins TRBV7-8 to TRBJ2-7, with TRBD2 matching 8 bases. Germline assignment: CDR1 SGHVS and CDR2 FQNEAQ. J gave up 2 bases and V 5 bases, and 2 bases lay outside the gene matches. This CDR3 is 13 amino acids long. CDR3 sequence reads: CASSRSGTYEQYF. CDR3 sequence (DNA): TGTGCCAGCAGCCGTAGCGGGACCTACGAGCAGTACTTC.

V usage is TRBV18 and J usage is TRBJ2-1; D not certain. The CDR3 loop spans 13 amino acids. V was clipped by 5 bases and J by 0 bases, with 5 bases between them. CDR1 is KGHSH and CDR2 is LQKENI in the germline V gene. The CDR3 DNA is TGTGCCAGCTCAGCGAGCTCCTACAATGAGCAGTTCTTC. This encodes CASSASSYNEQFF.

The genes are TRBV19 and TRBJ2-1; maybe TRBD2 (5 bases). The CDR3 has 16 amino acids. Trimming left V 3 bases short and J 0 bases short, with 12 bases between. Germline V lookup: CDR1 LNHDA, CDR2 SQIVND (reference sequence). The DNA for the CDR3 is TGTGCCAGTAGTATGGTATTGGGGAGCTCCTACAATGAGCAGTTCTTC. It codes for CASSMVLGSSYNEQFF.

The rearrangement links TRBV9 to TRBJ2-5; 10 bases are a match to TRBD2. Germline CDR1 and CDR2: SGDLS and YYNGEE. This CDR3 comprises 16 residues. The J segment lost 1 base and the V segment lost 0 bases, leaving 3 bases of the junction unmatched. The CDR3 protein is CASSVGTSGSQETQYF. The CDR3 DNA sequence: TGTGCCAGCAGCGTAGGGACTAGCGGTTCCCAAGAGACCCAGTACTTC.

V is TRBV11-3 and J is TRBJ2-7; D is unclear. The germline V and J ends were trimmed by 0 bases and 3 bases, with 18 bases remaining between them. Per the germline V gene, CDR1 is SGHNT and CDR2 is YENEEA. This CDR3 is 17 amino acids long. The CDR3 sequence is CASSLEGPVWANYEQYF. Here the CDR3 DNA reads TGTGCCAGCAGCTTAGAGGGCCCGGTTTGGGCCAACTACGAGCAGTACTTC.

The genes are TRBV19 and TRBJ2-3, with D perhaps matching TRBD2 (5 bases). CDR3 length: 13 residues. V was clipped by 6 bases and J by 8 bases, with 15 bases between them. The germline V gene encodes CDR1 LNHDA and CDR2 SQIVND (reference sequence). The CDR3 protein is CASSLAELPTQYF. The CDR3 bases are TGTGCCAGTAGCCTAGCAGAACTCCCTACGCAGTATTTT.